This T cell receptor (beta chain) was documented in a study of a mutant IDH1 vaccine in newly diagnosed glioma. About the research overall: Patients received eight vaccinations in weeks 1, 3, 5, 7, 11, 15, 19, 23. Treated patients had a mean age of 40.4 years and an approximately 62% male, approximately 38% female split. Patients previously underwent radiotherapy, temozolomide, or both, and most underwent both.

Repertoires were generated with immunoSEQ multiplex PCR, while TCRdb's copy carries only in-frame clones and drops some. Of about 60,000 clones in the sample, about 81% were seen once. This clone was detected only once. What it binds is not known. Documented time point: week 5, during vaccination. A 20-mer mutant IDH1 peptide at 300 ug was injected subcutaneously with topical imiquimod. Donor diagnoses consisted of new WHO grade 3 or 4 IDH1-mutant, ATRX-lost astrocytomas. CDR1 is LNHDA and CDR2 is SQIVND in the germline V gene (reference sequence). Trimming cost V 7 bases and J 5 bases, with 18 bases left between them. The CDR3 sequence is 15 residues long.

The chain uses TRBV19 and TRBJ1-5; D is perhaps TRBD1 (5 bases). The specimen was PBMCs, collected from a glioma patient whose treatment included an IDH1 peptide vaccine. This receptor was obtained from a woman between 45 and 65 years old with glioma. CDR3 region: CASIRDWGEDQPQHF. The CDR3 DNA reads TGTGCCAGTATCCGTGATTGGGGGGAGGATCAGCCCCAGCATTTT. The full variable domain, in which reference TRBV19 and TRBJ1-5 provide the parts outside the CDR3, is DGGITQSPKYLFRKEGQNVTLSCEQNLNHDAMYWYRQDPGQGLRLIYYSQIVNDFQKGDIAEGYSVSREKKESFPLTVTSAQKNPTAFYLCASIRDWGEDQPQHFGDGTRLSIL.